The entry that follows covers one T cell receptor beta chain sequence. Antigen: not known. The CDR3 sequence is 15 residues long. Germline V gene sequence: CDR1 LNHDA, CDR2 SQIVND (reference sequence). V gave up 6 bases and J gave up 0 bases; unmatched junction bases: 8. The sample comes from a study of shared clonotypes between healthy human individuals. HIV-negative, healthy adults without recent acute infections or vaccinations were the donors. Study-level results: Donor clonotype sharing was expected to depend on sequencing depth. Among several donors, approximately 4.6% of naive CD4 clonotypes were found in common. Generally, naive subsets came out with larger estimated richness than memory subsets.

This table comes from immunoSEQ multiplex PCR, and its TCRdb copy is limited to in-frame clones, with some not included. The sample consists of over 1.5 million clones, about 98% of them appearing once. The V and J genes are TRBV19 and TRBJ2-7; 7 bases align to TRBD1. The clonotype originates from a man aged 30 to 39 in good health. The material sequenced was naive CD4+ T cells sorted from blood. Subset: CD45RA+ positively selected. The CDR3 protein is CASRYRRDSSYEQYF. The CDR3 DNA reads TGTGCCAGTAGATATCGCCGGGACAGCTCCTACGAGCAGTACTTC. Full variable domain (missing parts from reference TRBV19 and TRBJ2-7): DGGITQSPKYLFRKEGQNVTLSCEQNLNHDAMYWYRQDPGQGLRLIYYSQIVNDFQKGDIAEGYSVSREKKESFPLTVTSAQKNPTAFYLCASRYRRDSSYEQYFGPGTRLTVT.